These 30 T cell receptor beta chains originate from one sample sequenced in a study of cytomegalovirus exposure and HLA in healthy donors. Amplification used 60 Vbeta primers and 13 Jbeta primers. The protocol was immunoSEQ multiplex PCR, while the TCRdb copy is restricted to in-frame clones and leaves out a portion. The profile shows about 83,000 clones, 75% to 85% of them singletons. Sequencing input: PBMCs. These receptors all stem from a young woman in good health and CMV-seronegative.

This chain joins TRBV27 and TRBJ2-7; a possible D gene is TRBD1 (5 bases). V was cut by 5 bases and J by 6 bases, with 17 bases left in between. Germline CDR1 reads MNHEY; CDR2 reads SMNVEV (reference sequence). CDR3 size: 14 residues. The CDR3 spells CASSPPLYRGEQYF. In nucleotides, the CDR3 is TGTGCCAGCAGTCCTCCCCTATATAGGGGCGAGCAGTACTTC.

The chain recombines TRBV9 with TRBJ2-3; possibly TRBD1 for D (7 bases). This CDR3 has 18 amino acids. The germline V and J ends were trimmed by 3 bases and 2 bases, with 22 bases remaining between them. CDR1 is SGDLS, CDR2 YYNGEE, per germline. As DNA, the CDR3 is TGTGCCAGCAGCGCGCAGGGGGGCCTCGCCCCGGACACAGATACGCAGTATTTT. Its translation: CASSAQGGLAPDTDTQYF.

The J gene is TRBJ1-5, the V gene TRBV19, with TRBD1 as a possible D gene (6 bases). V lost 4 bases and J 0 bases, leaving 7 bases between the germline ends. The CDR3 consists of 14 residues. Germline values: CDR1 LNHDA, CDR2 SQIVND (reference sequence). CDR3 coding DNA: TGTGCCAGTAGTAGGACAGCTAGCAATCAGCCCCAGCATTTT. This gives the protein CASSRTASNQPQHF.

The chain joins TRBV6-5 to TRBJ2-5; D unclear. The V and J ends lost 0 bases and 6 bases respectively, with 8 bases between them. The CDR3 sequence is 13 residues long. In germline, CDR1 is MNHEY, CDR2 SVGAGI. The DNA for the CDR3 is TGTGCCAGCAGTTACTCTGAAACAAAGACCCAGTACTTC. Its protein product is CASSYSETKTQYF.

The chain uses TRBV29-1 and TRBJ2-7; D is unresolved. The CDR3 runs 11 residues. The germline V gene has CDR1 SQVTM and CDR2 ANQGSEA. V was clipped by 7 bases and J by 5 bases, with 12 bases between them. CDR3 loop: CSASNEHEQYF. CDR3 nucleotide sequence: TGCAGCGCCAGTAATGAACACGAGCAGTACTTC.

The chain carries TRBV18 and TRBJ1-3, with D hard to call. The CDR3 runs 13 residues. The ends were cut back, 3 bases at V and 10 bases at J, with 13 bases in the middle. Germline V CDR1 and CDR2: KGHSH, LQKENI. The CDR3 bases are TGTGCCAGCTCACCCCCGGGTGCAAGGACCATATATTTT. Translation gives CASSPPGARTIYF.

CDR3 in DNA: TGCGCCAGCAGCCAAGAAGGCGGGCATAAACCGTCTGAGACCCAGTACTTC. Its protein product is CASSQEGGHKPSETQYF. The gene calls are TRBV4-3 and TRBJ2-5; tentatively, D is TRBD2 (5 bases). The CDR3 loop spans 17 amino acids. With 0 bases removed from V and 5 bases from J, the gap between germline ends came to 19 bases. Germline V gives CDR1 LGHNA, CDR2 YSLEER.

This chain links TRBV6-1 with TRBJ2-6; 7 nucleotides match TRBD2. J gave up 2 bases and V 0 bases, and 1 base lay outside the gene matches. The germline V gene has CDR1 MNHNS and CDR2 SASEGT. The CDR3 sequence is 16 residues long. This chain's CDR3 is CASSEAGTTGANVLTF. DNA of the CDR3: TGTGCCAGCAGTGAAGCAGGGACTACTGGGGCCAACGTCCTGACTTTC.

This clone appeared a single time. V usage is TRBV10-2 and J usage is TRBJ1-1; weak D call: TRBD1 (6 bases). Germline values: CDR1 WSHSY, CDR2 SAAADI. V lost 6 bases and J lost 4, with 15 bases in between. The CDR3 has 14 residues. Written as DNA, the CDR3 is TGCGCCAGCAGGGGTGTTGGGGGGGCCACTGAAGCTTTCTTT. It yields the protein CASRGVGGATEAFF.

This clone has a handful of counts. V usage is TRBV2 and J usage is TRBJ1-5, with 8 bases that match TRBD1. The CDR3 has 13 amino acids. J was trimmed by 6 bases and V by 11 bases; bases with no gene match: 9. Germline V gene lookup returns CDR1 SNHLY and CDR2 FYNNEI. The CDR3: CASSGQGGQPQHF. The CDR3 bases are TGTGCCTCCTCAGGACAGGGAGGTCAGCCCCAGCATTTT.

The chain joins TRBV5-4 to TRBJ1-6, with D unresolved. V shed 0 bases and J shed 8 bases, with 12 bases lying between them. This CDR3 spans 15 amino acids. CDR1 and CDR2 (germline): SGHNT, YYREEE (reference sequence). The CDR3 is CASSLGVTQDSPLHF. The CDR3, as DNA: TGTGCCAGCAGCTTGGGGGTCACCCAGGATTCACCCCTCCACTTT.

This chain links TRBV9 with TRBJ2-7, with 8 bases that match TRBD2. CDR3 length: 15 amino acids. Trimming removed 0 bases from V and 4 bases from J; junction bases left unmatched: 6. CDR1 and CDR2 (germline): SGDLS, YYNGEE. The CDR3 bases are TGTGCCAGCAGCGTAGGTACTAGCGGCAAATACGAGCAGTACTTC. This gives the protein CASSVGTSGKYEQYF.

This sequence joins TRBV7-3 and TRBJ2-1; TRBD1 agrees at 9 bases. Per germline, CDR1 SGHTA and CDR2 FQGTGA. The V gene end was trimmed by 5 bases and the J gene end by 5 bases; junction bases not matched to a gene: 4. The CDR3 extends over 14 amino acids. In DNA form, the CDR3 reads TGTGCCAGCAGCACCGGGACAGGGCACAATGAGCAGTTCTTC. This codes for CASSTGTGHNEQFF.

A single count supports this clone. The junction does not match germline at one end; this may be a read error. The chain has TRBV7-9 and TRBJ2-2, with no clear D. Germline V gives CDR1 SEHNR, CDR2 FQNEAQ (reference sequence). CDR3 length: 16 residues. The CDR3 region has the DNA TGTTCCAGCAGCCCACCCAGAGTTGGGCACACCGGGGAGCTGTTTTTT. Translating gives CSSSPPRVGHTGELFF.

V gene TRBV5-1 combines with J gene TRBJ1-4; TRBD1 matches at 7 bases. The CDR3 totals 14 residues. In germline, CDR1 is SGHRS, CDR2 YFSETQ. V lost 5 bases and J lost 7; bases outside the gene matches: 8. For the CDR3, the DNA is TGCGCCAGCAGTCCGAGGGGGCGAGGTGAAAAACTGTTTTTT. Translation gives CASSPRGRGEKLFF.

The chain carries TRBV6-1 and TRBJ1-5; D unclear. Trimming cost V 0 bases and J 7 bases, with 13 bases left between them. The germline V gene encodes CDR1 MNHNS and CDR2 SASEGT. The CDR3 has 15 amino acids. The CDR3 DNA reads as TGTGCCAGCAGTGAAGCGATCACCGCCGGGCAGCCCCAGCATTTT. It encodes CASSEAITAGQPQHF.

The CDR3 DNA reads TGTGCCAGCAGTTACTCGAAGGGGCGGCAGTCCTACGAGCAGTACTTC. This encodes CASSYSKGRQSYEQYF. This sequence joins TRBV6-5 and TRBJ2-7; a weak D match, TRBD1 (5 bases). Germline V gene lookup returns CDR1 MNHEY and CDR2 SVGAGI. The CDR3 sequence is 16 residues long. V lost 0 bases and J lost 1, with 13 bases in between.

The rearrangement joins TRBV18 to TRBJ1-3, with D unclear. V shed 2 bases and J shed 0 bases, with 8 bases lying between them. Germline CDR1 reads KGHSH; CDR2 reads LQKENI. There are 15 residues in the CDR3. CDR3 loop: CASSPIPSSGNTIYF. CDR3 coding DNA: TGTGCCAGCTCACCAATCCCGAGCTCTGGAAACACCATATATTTT.

The gene calls are TRBV5-1 and TRBJ2-2, with D maybe TRBD2 (6 bases). This CDR3 spans 20 amino acids. Germline V gene lookup returns CDR1 SGHRS and CDR2 YFSETQ. V gave up 4 bases and J gave up 1 base, with 26 bases separating them. The CDR3 bases are TGCGCCAGCAGCCCATATCTCAGGGAGGAGGGATCATTGAACACCGGGGAGCTGTTTTTT. This translates into CASSPYLREEGSLNTGELFF.

The V call is TRBV15, the J call TRBJ2-1; a possible D gene is TRBD2 (6 bases). Germline V CDR1 and CDR2: LNHNV, YYDKDF (reference sequence). This CDR3 contains 15 residues. The V and J ends lost 0 bases and 9 bases respectively, with 15 bases between them. In DNA, the CDR3 is TGTGCCACCAGCAGAGAGGTCCCGGGAGTCTCTGAGCAGTTCTTC. Protein product: CATSREVPGVSEQFF.

Written as DNA, the CDR3 is TGTGCCAGCAACTTGGGGGGGGCCAATGAAAAACTGTTTTTT. It codes for CASNLGGANEKLFF. The chain combines TRBV2 with TRBJ1-4, with a tentative D call TRBD1 (6 bases). V was cut by 7 bases and J by 5 bases, with 14 bases left in between. This CDR3 contains 14 residues. The germline CDR1 and CDR2 sequences are SNHLY and FYNNEI.

The V and J genes are TRBV27 and TRBJ2-7, with D possibly TRBD1 on 6 matching bases. Deletions cut 5 bases from V and 6 bases from J, with 17 bases between. Germline-derived CDR1 and CDR2 are MNHEY and SMNVEV (reference sequence). The CDR3 has 14 residues. CDR3 region: CASSPGTRLGEQYF. CDR3 nucleotide sequence: TGTGCCAGCAGTCCCGGGACACGACTGGGCGAGCAGTACTTC.

J is TRBJ2-7 and V is TRBV4-2; TRBD1 aligns across 7 bases. This CDR3 contains 16 residues. V was pared by 4 bases and J by 1 base, with 10 bases of the junction left unmatched. CDR1 is LGHNA, CDR2 YNFKEQ, per germline. The CDR3 bases are TGTGCCAGCAGCCCTGGAACCGGGACAGCTTCCTACGAGCAGTACTTC. Translation: CASSPGTGTASYEQYF.

V usage is TRBV27 and J usage is TRBJ2-1, with 9 nucleotides matching TRBD2. The CDR3 extends over 16 amino acids. The germline V gene encodes CDR1 MNHEY and CDR2 SMNVEV (reference sequence). Trimming at V came to 2 bases and at J to 3 bases, leaving 5 bases not matched to a gene. In nucleotides, the CDR3 is TGTGCCAGCAGTTTAGTAGCGGGAGATAACTACAATGAGCAGTTCTTC. Protein: CASSLVAGDNYNEQFF.

Regarding this clone: A read error may produce the germline difference seen at one junction end. The rearrangement uses TRBV11-1 and TRBJ2-7, with D unclear. Germline assignment: CDR1 SGHAT and CDR2 FQDESV (reference sequence). The CDR3 runs 13 residues. CDR3 sequence: CASRTPHQYERYF. DNA for the CDR3: TGTGCCAGCAGGACTCCACACCAATACGAGCGGTACTTC.

The rearrangement uses TRBV4-1 and TRBJ2-3, with 10 bases aligning to TRBD2. Germline V lookup: CDR1 MGHRA, CDR2 YSYEKL. V was pared by 1 base and J by 4 bases, with 11 bases of the junction left unmatched. The CDR3 consists of 18 residues. CDR3 loop: CASSQVLPLAGEADTQYF. The DNA of the CDR3 is TGCGCCAGCAGCCAAGTCCTTCCCCTAGCGGGAGAAGCAGATACGCAGTATTTT.

The chain employs TRBV28 and TRBJ2-7; D call uncertain. In germline, CDR1 is MDHEN, CDR2 SYDVKM. V was pared by 3 bases and J by 3 bases, with 6 bases between. This CDR3 is 12 amino acids long. The CDR3 is CASSFSSYEQYF. The CDR3, as DNA: TGTGCCAGCAGTTTTTCCAGCTACGAGCAGTACTTC.

The rearrangement joins TRBV27 to TRBJ2-1, with TRBD1 matching 10 bases. The CDR3 totals 14 residues. Germline CDR1 reads MNHEY; CDR2 reads SMNVEV (reference sequence). V dropped 5 bases and J dropped 6; count of bases not matched to a gene: 4. CDR3 nucleotide sequence: TGTGCCAGCAGTGACAGGGGGCAGATCAATGAGCAGTTCTTC. The encoded protein is CASSDRGQINEQFF.

The chain is built from TRBV7-8 and TRBJ2-3, with TRBD1 identical over 8 bases. The CDR3 is 16 amino acids. The V segment lost 5 bases and the J segment 5 bases; nucleotides outside the gene matches: 12. CDR1 and CDR2 from the germline V gene are SGHVS and FQNEAQ. Here the CDR3 DNA reads TGTGCCAGCAGCCGTAACCAGGGGGCGCCGGGAGATACGCAGTATTTT. Translated, it gives CASSRNQGAPGDTQYF.

This clone has a single count. The chain links TRBV7-9 to TRBJ2-1; D uncertain. Germline loops: CDR1 SEHNR, CDR2 FQNEAQ (reference sequence). The length of the CDR3 is 13 residues. The V end was cut by 6 bases, the J end by 1 base, with 7 bases between. The CDR3 DNA sequence: TGTGCCAGCAGAAACATTTCCTACAATGAGCAGTTCTTC. Translated: CASRNISYNEQFF.